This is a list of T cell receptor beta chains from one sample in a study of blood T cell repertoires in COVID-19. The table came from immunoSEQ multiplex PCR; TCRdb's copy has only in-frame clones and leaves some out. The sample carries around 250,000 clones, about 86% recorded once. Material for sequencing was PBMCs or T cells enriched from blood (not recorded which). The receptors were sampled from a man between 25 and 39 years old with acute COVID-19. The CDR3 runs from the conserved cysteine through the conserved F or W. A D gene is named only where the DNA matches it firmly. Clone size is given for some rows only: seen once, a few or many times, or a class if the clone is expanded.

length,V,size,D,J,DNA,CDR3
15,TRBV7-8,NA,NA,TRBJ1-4,TGTGCCGGCAGCCTGGGACAAGTAACTAATGAAAAACTGTTTTTT,CAGSLGQVTNEKLFF
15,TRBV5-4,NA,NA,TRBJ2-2,TGTGCCAGCAGCTTGCTCGGGGGACCCCGCGAGGAGCTGTTTTTT,CASSLLGGPREELFF
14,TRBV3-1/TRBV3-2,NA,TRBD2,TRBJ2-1,TGTGCCAGCAGCCGTAGCGGGGAGGCCCATGAGCAGTTCTTC,CASSRSGEAHEQFF
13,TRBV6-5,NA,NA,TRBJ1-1,TGTGCCAGCAGTTACAGCCCTAGCACTGAAGCTTTCTTT,CASSYSPSTEAFF
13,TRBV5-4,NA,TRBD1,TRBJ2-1,TGTGCCAGCAGCTTGAAGGGGACAGGGGAGCAGTTCTTC,CASSLKGTGEQFF
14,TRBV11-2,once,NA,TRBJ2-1,TGTGCCAGCAGCTTAGCTAGCAGACACAATGAGCAGTTCTTC,CASSLASRHNEQFF
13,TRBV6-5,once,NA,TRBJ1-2,TGTGCCAGCGGTTTAGACAGTAACTATGGCTACACCTTC,CASGLDSNYGYTF
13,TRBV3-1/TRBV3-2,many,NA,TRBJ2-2,TGTGCCAGCAGCCAACACGAGTCCGGGGAGCTGTTTTTT,CASSQHESGELFF
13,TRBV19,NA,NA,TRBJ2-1,TGTGCCAGTAGTATGGGGGGAAGCAATGAGCAGTTCTTC,CASSMGGSNEQFF
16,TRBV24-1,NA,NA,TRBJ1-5,TGTGCCACCAGTGATTCGACAAGTACGAGCAATCAGCCCCAGCATTTT,CATSDSTSTSNQPQHF
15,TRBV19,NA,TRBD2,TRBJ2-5,TGTGCCAGTAGTATACCGGGACTAGCGGAAGAGACCCAGTACTTC,CASSIPGLAEETQYF
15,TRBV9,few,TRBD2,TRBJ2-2,TGTGCCAGCAGCGATCGAGCGGGAAACACCGGGGAGCTGTTTTTT,CASSDRAGNTGELFF
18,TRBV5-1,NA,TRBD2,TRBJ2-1,TGTGCCAGCAGCTTGTTCGTAGCGGGAGGGGGTTTTGATACTGAGCAGTTCTTC,CASSLFVAGGGFDTEQFF
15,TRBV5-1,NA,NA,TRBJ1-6,TGCGCCAGCAGCACCAATGGGGGGGGGCATTCACCCCTCCACTTT,CASSTNGGGHSPLHF
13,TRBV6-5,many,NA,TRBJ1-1,TGTGCCAGCAGTTACCCGATTGGGCTTGGAGCTTTCTTT,CASSYPIGLGAFF
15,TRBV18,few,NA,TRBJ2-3,TGTGCCAGCTCACAACAACCACAGACCGCAGATACGCAGTATTTT,CASSQQPQTADTQYF
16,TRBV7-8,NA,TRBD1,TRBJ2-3,TGTGCCAGCACCGAACACCGGGACAGGGTCACAGATACGCAGTATTTT,CASTEHRDRVTDTQYF
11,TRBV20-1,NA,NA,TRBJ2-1,TGCAGTGCTGAAGTCCCCGGTGAGCAGTTCTTC,CSAEVPGEQFF
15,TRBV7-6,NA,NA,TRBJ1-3,TGTGCCAGCAGCTTAGATGTCCTCTCTGGAAACACCATATATTTT,CASSLDVLSGNTIYF
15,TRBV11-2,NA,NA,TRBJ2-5,TGTGCCAGCAGCTTAGTGGCACACGACGGCGCGGCCCAGTACTTC,CASSLVAHDGAAQYF
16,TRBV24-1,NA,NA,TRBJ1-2,TGTGCCACCAGTGACCCTACCCCCGGACTGGGCTATGGCTACACCTTC,CATSDPTPGLGYGYTF
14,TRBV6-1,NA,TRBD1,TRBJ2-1,TGTGCCAGCAGTGAAGGGACAGGGGGGGATGAGCAGTTCTTC,CASSEGTGGDEQFF
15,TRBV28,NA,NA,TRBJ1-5,TGTGCCAGCAGCTCACAGGGCGCGAGCAATCAGCCCCAGCATTTT,CASSSQGASNQPQHF
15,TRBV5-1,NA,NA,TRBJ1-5,TGCGCCAGCAGCTTACTCGGGACTTACAATCAGCCCCAGCATTTT,CASSLLGTYNQPQHF
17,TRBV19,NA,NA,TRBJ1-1,TGTGCCAGTAGTATAGTTCCCGTGGGGAGGGGGGGAACTGAAGCTTTCTTT,CASSIVPVGRGGTEAFF
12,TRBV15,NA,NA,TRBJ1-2,TGTGCCACCAGCAGAGATACGGGTGGCTACACCTTC,CATSRDTGGYTF
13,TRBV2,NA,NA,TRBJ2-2,TGTGCCAGCAGTGTACTCATTACCGGGGAGCTGTTTTTT,CASSVLITGELFF
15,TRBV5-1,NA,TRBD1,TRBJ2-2,TGCGCCAGCAGCGCACAGGGGATGAACACCGGGGAGCTGTTTTTT,CASSAQGMNTGELFF
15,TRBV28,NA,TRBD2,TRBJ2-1,TGTGCCAGCAGTTTCCAGGCGGGGGGGCGGAATGAGCAGTTCTTC,CASSFQAGGRNEQFF
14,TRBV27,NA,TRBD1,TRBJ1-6,TGTGCCAGCAGGACGGGACAGCATTATTCACCCCTCCACTTT,CASRTGQHYSPLHF
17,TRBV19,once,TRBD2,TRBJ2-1,TGTGCCAGTAGTAGACCCCGTCAAGCGGGGAAGGACAATGAGCAGTTCTTC,CASSRPRQAGKDNEQFF
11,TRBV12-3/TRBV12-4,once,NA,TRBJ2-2,TGTGCCAGCAGGTCGGGAGGGGAGCTGTTTTTT,CASRSGGELFF
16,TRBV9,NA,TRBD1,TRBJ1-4,TGTGCCAGCAGCGCGGACAGGGGGCGCGGGGGTGAAAAACTGTTTTTT,CASSADRGRGGEKLFF
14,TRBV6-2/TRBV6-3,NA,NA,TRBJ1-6,TGTGCCAGCAGTTACGGGCAGGTGAATTCACCCCTCCACTTT,CASSYGQVNSPLHF
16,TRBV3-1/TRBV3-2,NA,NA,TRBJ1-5,TGTGCCAGCAGCCAAGTTCCGGGGGATGGCAATCAGCCCCAGCATTTT,CASSQVPGDGNQPQHF
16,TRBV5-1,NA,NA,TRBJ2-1,TGTGCCAGCAGCTTGGGATCTAGCAGGGGCAGCAATGAGCAGTTCTTC,CASSLGSSRGSNEQFF
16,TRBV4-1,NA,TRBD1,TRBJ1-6,TGCGCCAGCAGCCAAGAAGGACAGGGGATGGCTTCACCCCTCCACTTT,CASSQEGQGMASPLHF
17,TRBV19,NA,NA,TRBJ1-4,TGTGCCAGTAGTATCCATCCACGACAGCCCTATAATGAAAAACTGTTTTTT,CASSIHPRQPYNEKLFF
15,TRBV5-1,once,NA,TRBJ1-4,TGCGCCAGCAGCTCTAACGGGGGAGACCGAGAAAAACTGTTTTTT,CASSSNGGDREKLFF
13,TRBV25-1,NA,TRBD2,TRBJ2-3,TGTGCCAGCAGTGCCGGGGGGACAGATACGCAGTATTTT,CASSAGGTDTQYF
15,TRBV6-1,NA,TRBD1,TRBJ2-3,TGTGCCAGCAGTGAAGGAGGGCAGGGGGCAGATACGCAGTATTTT,CASSEGGQGADTQYF
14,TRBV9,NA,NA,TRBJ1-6,TGTGCCAGCAGCCAAGGGGGTCAGAATTCACCCCTCCACTTT,CASSQGGQNSPLHF
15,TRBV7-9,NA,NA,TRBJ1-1,TGTGCCAGCAGCTCCCAAGACGGGGTGAACACTGAAGCTTTCTTT,CASSSQDGVNTEAFF
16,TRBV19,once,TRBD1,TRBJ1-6,TGTGCCAGTAGTAGTACCGGGACAGGGTATAATTCACCCCTCCACTTT,CASSSTGTGYNSPLHF
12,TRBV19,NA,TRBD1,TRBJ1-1,TGTGCCAGTAAAGGGACAGGAATTGAAGCTTTCTTT,CASKGTGIEAFF
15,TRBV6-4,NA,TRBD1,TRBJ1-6,TGTGCCAGCCGTAGAGGGGGCGCGGGAAATTCACCCCTCCACTTT,CASRRGGAGNSPLHF
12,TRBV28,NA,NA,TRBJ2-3,TGTGCCAGCAGTTTACTAGCAGATACGCAGTATTTT,CASSLLADTQYF
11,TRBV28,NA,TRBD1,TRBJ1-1,TGTGCCATCCAGGGGGCAAGTGAAGCTTTCTTT,CAIQGASEAFF
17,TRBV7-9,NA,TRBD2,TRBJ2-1,TGTGCCAGCAGCTCTGCTAGCGGGCCGCTTTCCTACAATGAGCAGTTCTTC,CASSSASGPLSYNEQFF
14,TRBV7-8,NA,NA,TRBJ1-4,TGTGCCAGCAGCCTGGCCAGGGTTAATGAAAAACTGTTTTTT,CASSLARVNEKLFF
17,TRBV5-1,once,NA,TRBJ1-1,TGCGCCAGCAGCTTAGGAGTCGGGTCGGTTTCCGGGGGTGAAGCTTTCTTT,CASSLGVGSVSGGEAFF
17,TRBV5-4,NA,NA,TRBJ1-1,TGTGCCAGCAGCTCCCGGGGGGGGGTTCTGGGGAACACTGAAGCTTTCTTT,CASSSRGGVLGNTEAFF
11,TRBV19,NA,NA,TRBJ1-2,TGTGCCAGTTTTAGCGTCGGGGGCTACACCTTC,CASFSVGGYTF
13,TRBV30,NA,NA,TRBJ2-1,TGTGCCTGGATGAAGCGGAGGGTTAATGAGCAGTTCTTC,CAWMKRRVNEQFF
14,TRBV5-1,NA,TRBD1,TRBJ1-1,TGCGCCAGCAGCGGGGGACAGGGGAGGACTGAAGCTTTCTTT,CASSGGQGRTEAFF
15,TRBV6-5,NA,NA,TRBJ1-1,TGTGCCAGCACCACCTTCGGGGTAACGAACACTGAAGCTTTCTTT,CASTTFGVTNTEAFF
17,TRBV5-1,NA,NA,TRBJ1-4,TGCGCCAGCAGCTTCGAGGGGAGGTCGAGAACTAATGAAAAACTGTTTTTT,CASSFEGRSRTNEKLFF
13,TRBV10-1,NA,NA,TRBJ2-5,TGCGCCAGCAGTACAGGGTCCCAAGAGACCCAGTACTTC,CASSTGSQETQYF
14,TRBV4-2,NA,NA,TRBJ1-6,TGTGCCAGCAGGGCCCCGGACAGTAATTCACCCCTCCACTTT,CASRAPDSNSPLHF